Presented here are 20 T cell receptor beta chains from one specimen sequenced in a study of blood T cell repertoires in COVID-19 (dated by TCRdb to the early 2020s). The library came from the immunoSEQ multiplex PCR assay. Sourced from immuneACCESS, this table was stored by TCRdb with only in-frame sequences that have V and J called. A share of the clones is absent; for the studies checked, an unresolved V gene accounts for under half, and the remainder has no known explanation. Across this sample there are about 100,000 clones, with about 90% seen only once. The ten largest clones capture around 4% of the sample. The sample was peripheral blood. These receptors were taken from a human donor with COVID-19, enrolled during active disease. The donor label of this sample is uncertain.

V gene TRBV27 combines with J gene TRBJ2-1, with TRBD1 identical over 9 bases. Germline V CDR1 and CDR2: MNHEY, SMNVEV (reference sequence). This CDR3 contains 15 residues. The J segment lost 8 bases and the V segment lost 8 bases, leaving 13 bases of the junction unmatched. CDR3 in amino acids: CASVYRDRVRDEQFF. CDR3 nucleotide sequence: TGTGCCAGCGTCTACCGGGACAGGGTTAGGGATGAGCAGTTCTTC.

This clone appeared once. CDR3 loop: CASSVAGGGLSADTQYF. In DNA, the CDR3 is TGTGCCAGCAGCGTAGCGGGGGGGGGACTTAGCGCAGATACGCAGTATTTT. This chain uses TRBV9 with TRBJ2-3, with 8 positions matching TRBD2. The CDR3 consists of 17 residues. Germline V gene lookup returns CDR1 SGDLS and CDR2 YYNGEE. The ends lost 0 bases at V and 4 bases at J; junction bases unmatched: 10.

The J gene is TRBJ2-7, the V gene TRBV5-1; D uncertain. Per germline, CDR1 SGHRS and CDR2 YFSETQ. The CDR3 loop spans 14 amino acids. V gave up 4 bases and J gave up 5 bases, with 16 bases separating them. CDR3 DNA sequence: TGCGCCAGCAGCCCGAACGCGGTTTCCCACGAGCAGTACTTC. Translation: CASSPNAVSHEQYF.

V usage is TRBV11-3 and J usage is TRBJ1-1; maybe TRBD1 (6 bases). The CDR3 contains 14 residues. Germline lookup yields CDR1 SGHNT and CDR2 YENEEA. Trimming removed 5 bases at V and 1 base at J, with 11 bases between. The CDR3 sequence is CASSPRGKNTEAFF. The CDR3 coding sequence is TGTGCCAGCAGCCCCAGGGGTAAGAACACTGAAGCTTTCTTT.

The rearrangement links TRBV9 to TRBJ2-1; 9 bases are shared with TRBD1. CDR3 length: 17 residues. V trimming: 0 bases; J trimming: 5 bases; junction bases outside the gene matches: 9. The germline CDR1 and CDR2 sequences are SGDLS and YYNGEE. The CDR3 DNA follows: TGTGCCAGCAGCGTAGGGATTGAAGGGACAGGGAACAATGAGCAGTTCTTC. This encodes CASSVGIEGTGNNEQFF. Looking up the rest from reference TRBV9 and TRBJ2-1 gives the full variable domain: DSGVTQTPKHLITATGQRVTLRCSPRSGDLSVYWYQQSLDQGLQFLIQYYNGEERAKGNILERFSAQQFPDLHSELNLSSLELGDSALYFCASSVGIEGTGNNEQFFGPGTRLTVL.

In DNA, the CDR3 is TGTGCCAGCAGTCCCTCTCGTGTGGGCGGGGAGACCCAGTACTTC. Amino acids: CASSPSRVGGETQYF. This chain uses TRBV25-1 with TRBJ2-5, with D tentatively TRBD2 (5 bases). This CDR3 contains 15 residues. Germline V CDR1 and CDR2: MGHDK, SYGVNS. V was cut by 5 bases and J by 5 bases, with 18 bases left in between.

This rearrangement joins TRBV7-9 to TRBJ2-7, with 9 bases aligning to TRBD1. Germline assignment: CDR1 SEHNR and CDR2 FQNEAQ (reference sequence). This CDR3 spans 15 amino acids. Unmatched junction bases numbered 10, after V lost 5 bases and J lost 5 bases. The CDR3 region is CASSPPGQGYHEQYF. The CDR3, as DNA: TGTGCCAGCAGCCCACCGGGACAGGGATACCACGAGCAGTACTTC.

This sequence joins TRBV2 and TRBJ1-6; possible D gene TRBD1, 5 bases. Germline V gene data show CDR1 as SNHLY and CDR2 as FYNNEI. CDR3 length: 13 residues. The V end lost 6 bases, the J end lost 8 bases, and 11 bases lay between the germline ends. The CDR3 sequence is CASRPRADSPLHF. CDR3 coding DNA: TGTGCCAGCAGGCCCAGGGCTGATTCACCCCTCCACTTT.

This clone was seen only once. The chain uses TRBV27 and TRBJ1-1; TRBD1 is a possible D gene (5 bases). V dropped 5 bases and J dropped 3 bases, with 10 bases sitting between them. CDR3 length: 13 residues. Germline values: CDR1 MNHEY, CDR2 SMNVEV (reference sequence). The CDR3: CASSETDYTEAFF. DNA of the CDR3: TGTGCCAGCAGTGAGACAGACTACACTGAAGCTTTCTTT.

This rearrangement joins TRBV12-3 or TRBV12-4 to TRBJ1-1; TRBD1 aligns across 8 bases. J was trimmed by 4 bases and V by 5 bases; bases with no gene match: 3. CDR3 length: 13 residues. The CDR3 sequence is CASSTTGGTEAFF. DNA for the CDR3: TGTGCCAGCAGTACTACAGGGGGCACTGAAGCTTTCTTT.

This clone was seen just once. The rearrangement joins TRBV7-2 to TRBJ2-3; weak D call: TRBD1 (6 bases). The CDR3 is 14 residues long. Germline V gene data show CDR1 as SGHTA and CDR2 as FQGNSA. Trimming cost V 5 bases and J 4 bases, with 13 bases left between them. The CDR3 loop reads CASSERQEADTQYF. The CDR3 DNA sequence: TGTGCCAGCAGCGAGAGACAGGAGGCAGATACGCAGTATTTT.

The CDR3 sequence is CASTNSGYYSLDEQFF. For the CDR3, the DNA is TGTGCCAGCACCAATTCAGGGTATTATAGTCTCGATGAGCAGTTCTTC. The chain combines TRBV25-1 with TRBJ2-1; D may be TRBD1 (5 bases). Deletions cut 7 bases from V and 8 bases from J, with 24 bases between. CDR3 length: 16 residues. Looked up from germline, CDR1 is MGHDK and CDR2 is SYGVNS.

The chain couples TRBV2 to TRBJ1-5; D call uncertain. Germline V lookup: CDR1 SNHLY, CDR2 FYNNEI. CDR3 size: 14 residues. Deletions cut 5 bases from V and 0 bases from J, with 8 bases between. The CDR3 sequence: CASSLYGSNQPQHF. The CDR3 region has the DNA TGTGCCAGCAGTCTGTACGGTAGCAATCAGCCCCAGCATTTT.

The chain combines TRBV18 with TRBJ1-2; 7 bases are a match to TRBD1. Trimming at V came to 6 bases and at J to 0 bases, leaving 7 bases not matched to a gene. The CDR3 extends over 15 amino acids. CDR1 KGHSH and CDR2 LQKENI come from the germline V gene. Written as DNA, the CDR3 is TGTGCCAGCTCGCGAGACAGGGAAGCTAACTATGGCTACACCTTC. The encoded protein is CASSRDREANYGYTF.

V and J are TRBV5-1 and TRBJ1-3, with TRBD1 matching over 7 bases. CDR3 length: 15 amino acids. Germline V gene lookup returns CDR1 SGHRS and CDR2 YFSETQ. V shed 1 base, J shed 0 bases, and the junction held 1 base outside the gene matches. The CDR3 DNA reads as TGCGCCAGCAGCTTGACAGGGGACTCTGGAAACACCATATATTTT. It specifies CASSLTGDSGNTIYF.

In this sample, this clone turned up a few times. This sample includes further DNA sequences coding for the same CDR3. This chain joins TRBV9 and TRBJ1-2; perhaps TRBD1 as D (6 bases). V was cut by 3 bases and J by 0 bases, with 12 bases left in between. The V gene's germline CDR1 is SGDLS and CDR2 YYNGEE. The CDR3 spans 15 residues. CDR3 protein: CASSAQTGANYGYTF. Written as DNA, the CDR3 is TGTGCCAGCAGCGCACAGACAGGAGCTAACTATGGCTACACCTTC. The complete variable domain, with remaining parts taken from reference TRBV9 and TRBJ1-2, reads DSGVTQTPKHLITATGQRVTLRCSPRSGDLSVYWYQQSLDQGLQFLIQYYNGEERAKGNILERFSAQQFPDLHSELNLSSLELGDSALYFCASSAQTGANYGYTFGSGTRLTVV.

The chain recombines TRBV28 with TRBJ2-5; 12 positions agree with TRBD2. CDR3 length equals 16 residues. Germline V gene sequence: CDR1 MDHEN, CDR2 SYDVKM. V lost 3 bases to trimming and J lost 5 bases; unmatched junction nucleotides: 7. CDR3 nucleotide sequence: TGTGCCAGCAGTTTTTCTAGCGGGGGGGCCTGGGAGACCCAGTACTTC. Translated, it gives CASSFSSGGAWETQYF.

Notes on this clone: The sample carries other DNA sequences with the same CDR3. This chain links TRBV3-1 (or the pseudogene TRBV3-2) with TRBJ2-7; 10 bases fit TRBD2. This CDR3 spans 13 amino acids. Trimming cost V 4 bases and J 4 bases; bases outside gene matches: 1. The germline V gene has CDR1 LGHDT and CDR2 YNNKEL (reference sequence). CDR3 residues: CASSRTSGYEQYF. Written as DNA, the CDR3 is TGTGCCAGCAGCCGGACTAGCGGTTACGAGCAGTACTTC.

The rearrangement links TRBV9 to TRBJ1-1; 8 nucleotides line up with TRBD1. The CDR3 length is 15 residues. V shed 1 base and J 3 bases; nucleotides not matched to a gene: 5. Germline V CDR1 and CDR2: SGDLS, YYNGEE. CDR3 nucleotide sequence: TGTGCCAGCAGCGTACGGACAGGGTGGGACACTGAAGCTTTCTTT. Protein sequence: CASSVRTGWDTEAFF. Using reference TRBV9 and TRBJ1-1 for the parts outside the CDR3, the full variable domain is DSGVTQTPKHLITATGQRVTLRCSPRSGDLSVYWYQQSLDQGLQFLIQYYNGEERAKGNILERFSAQQFPDLHSELNLSSLELGDSALYFCASSVRTGWDTEAFFGQGTRLTVV.

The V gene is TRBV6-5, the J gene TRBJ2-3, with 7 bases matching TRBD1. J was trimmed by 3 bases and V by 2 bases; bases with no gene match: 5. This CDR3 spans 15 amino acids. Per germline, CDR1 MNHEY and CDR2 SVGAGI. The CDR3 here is CASSYAGGSTDTQYF. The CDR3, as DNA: TGTGCCAGCAGTTACGCAGGGGGAAGTACAGATACGCAGTATTTT.